Included here is one T cell receptor beta chain sequence, with context. This CDR3 has 15 amino acids. Trimming cost V 3 bases and J 5 bases; bases outside gene matches: 5. The germline V gene encodes CDR1 SNHLY and CDR2 FYNNEI. This sample is drawn from a study of blood T cell repertoires in COVID-19. Study overall: Sites in the United States, Italy and Spain provided acute and convalescent COVID-19 samples. T cells, B-cell-depleted T cells, or PBMCs provided the cDNA or gDNA that served as material.

Methods used by the authors: Reference gene primer amplification gave estimated nucleated cell counts. Method: immunoSEQ multiplex PCR; TCRdb's copy keeps in-frame clones and lacks some. The V and J calls and the clone size are those of that table, but D and trimming were determined from the DNA. The repertoire holds around 200,000 clones, with around four fifths as singletons. The origin of this receptor is a middle-aged man with active or convalescent COVID-19. The sample was peripheral blood. The chain recombines TRBV2 with TRBJ1-5; 9 bases are shared with TRBD1. CDR3 sequence: CASSDVTGGDQPQHF. The CDR3 nucleotides are TGTGCCAGCAGTGATGTAACAGGGGGCGATCAGCCCCAGCATTTT.